This TCR beta chain was recovered during a study of blood T cell repertoires in COVID-19. Per the original data handling: Amplifying reference gene primers gave estimates of nucleated cell counts. Clones were read by immunoSEQ multiplex PCR, and TCRdb kept only the in-frame ones, dropping some. D and trimming come from the DNA, and the V and J calls and clone size come from that table. The table has approximately 380,000 clones, 75% to 90% seen once. Sequencing was done on a sample of peripheral blood. The sequence was collected from a woman aged 18 to 35 with acute or convalescent COVID-19.

CDR3 in DNA: TGTGCCAGCACGTCGTTCCGGGGCAATCAGCCCCAGCATTTT. Protein sequence: CASTSFRGNQPQHF. The V gene is TRBV28, the J gene TRBJ1-5; D not resolved. This CDR3 is built from 14 residues. CDR1 is MDHEN and CDR2 is SYDVKM in the germline V gene. Trimming removed 7 bases at V and 2 bases at J, with 12 bases between.